The sample holds one count of the clone carrying this TCR beta chain. This entry belongs to a study of regulatory T cells in long-lasting Graves disease. This CDR3 contains 19 residues. Unmatched junction bases numbered 22, after V lost 7 bases and J lost 6 bases. CDR1 MNHEY and CDR2 SMNVEV come from the germline V gene (reference sequence). CDR3 regions were amplified by Arm-PCR using iRepertoire HTBI primers to build TCR beta libraries. Each CDR3 protein is one row after TCRdb ran MiXCR on the multiplex PCR reads. The sample lists around 400,000 distinct CDR3 sequences; around 22% were seen once. Time point indicated: persistent/refractory GD, antithyroid drugs over 5 years with positive TRAb. RNA extracted from PBMCs served as the sequencing template. From each patient, about 8.3 milliliters of peripheral blood was drawn and collected into an EDTA anticoagulant tube.

The chain recombines TRBV27 with TRBJ1-4; 8 bases agree with TRBD1. This specimen was peripheral blood mononuclear cells (PBMCs), taken when the disease was refractory, from a patient treated with antithyroid drugs. This TCR was sampled from a female donor with Graves disease. CDR3 DNA: TGTGCCAGCAAAAAGGGTCTGGCAGGGGGCCTTCTCACTGATGAAAAACTGTTTTTT. Translated: CASKKGLAGGLLTDEKLFF.